These 12 T cell receptor beta chains share one sample of origin, sequenced in a study of human thymus T cells. Some clones are missing from TCRdb's copy, which holds only in-frame ones; the method was immunoSEQ multiplex PCR. Here the sample spans about 78,000 clones, roughly 97% being singletons. Thymic samples were excised during corrective heart operations. The specimen was thymus tissue. All receptors derive from a boy younger than two with a congenital heart defect but otherwise immunologically healthy.

The genes are TRBV28 and TRBJ2-7, with 8 bases matching TRBD2. CDR1 and CDR2 from the germline V gene are MDHEN and SYDVKM. Germline trimming cut 3 bases from V and 0 bases from J; bases unmatched to any gene: 7. CDR3 length: 16 amino acids. CDR3 sequence: CASSFLQLADSYEQYF. CDR3 bases: TGTGCCAGCAGTTTCCTCCAACTAGCGGACTCCTACGAGCAGTACTTC.

The V gene is TRBV5-1, the J gene TRBJ2-6; 8 nucleotides match TRBD1. The CDR3 contains 18 residues. The J segment lost 0 bases and the V segment lost 3 bases, leaving 8 bases of the junction unmatched. Germline lookup yields CDR1 SGHRS and CDR2 YFSETQ. This CDR3 reads CASSWPGTGYSGANVLTF. The CDR3, as DNA: TGCGCCAGCAGCTGGCCCGGGACAGGTTACTCTGGGGCCAACGTCCTGACTTTC.

This clone showed up just once. The chain joins TRBV27 to TRBJ2-4; 8 bases are shared with TRBD1. CDR3 length: 16 residues. Germline-derived CDR1 and CDR2 are MNHEY and SMNVEV (reference sequence). V dropped 3 bases and J dropped 0; count of bases not matched to a gene: 4. Here the CDR3 reads CASSLTGVLAKNIQYF. The CDR3 nucleotides are TGTGCCAGCAGTTTGACAGGGGTCCTAGCCAAAAACATTCAGTACTTC.

A single count supports this clone. This chain uses TRBV6-5 with TRBJ2-4; D is unresolved. The germline gives CDR1 MNHEY, CDR2 SVGAGI. The CDR3 has 14 residues. V was cut by 5 bases and J by 0 bases, with 8 bases left in between. CDR3 sequence: CASSPRIAKNIQYF. CDR3 DNA: TGTGCCAGCAGTCCTCGGATAGCCAAAAACATTCAGTACTTC.

V is TRBV5-1 and J is TRBJ2-7, with 10 nucleotides matching TRBD1. Per the germline V gene, CDR1 is SGHRS and CDR2 is YFSETQ. The CDR3 has 15 residues. Trimming removed 4 bases from V and 2 bases from J; junction bases left unmatched: 6. The CDR3 nucleotides are TGCGCCAGCAGCGTTGACAGGGGGCGCGCCTACGAGCAGTACTTC. It is translated as CASSVDRGRAYEQYF.

The J gene is TRBJ1-2, the V gene TRBV30; a weak D match, TRBD1 (5 bases). Germline V CDR1 and CDR2: GTSNPN, SVGIG (reference sequence). The V and J ends lost 4 bases and 6 bases respectively, with 21 bases between them. The CDR3 has 15 residues. CDR3 amino acids: CAWTIPPRGRDGYTF. In nucleotides, the CDR3 is TGTGCCTGGACCATCCCTCCGAGGGGCCGGGATGGCTACACCTTC.

The J gene is TRBJ1-2, the V gene TRBV7-3; D ambiguous. The length of the CDR3 is 14 residues. Germline CDR1 reads SGHTA; CDR2 reads FQGTGA. Trimming stripped 3 bases from V and 8 bases from J, with 16 bases between. The CDR3 region has the DNA TGTGCCAGCAGCTTCAGGCCTTTGGATGGAGGCTACACCTTC. Encoded protein: CASSFRPLDGGYTF.

The J gene is TRBJ2-1, the V gene TRBV7-2; D is perhaps TRBD1 or TRBD2 (5 bases each). Deletions cut 5 bases from V and 6 bases from J, with 29 bases between. CDR3 length: 19 residues. The germline V gene encodes CDR1 SGHTA and CDR2 FQGNSA. CDR3 sequence (DNA): TGTGCCAGCAGCCCCCGAGGGGTGGGGGAGCGGCTATTTGGCAATGAGCAGTTCTTC. Translation gives CASSPRGVGERLFGNEQFF.

This clone was detected only a few times. The chain is built from TRBV7-9 and TRBJ2-3; D unclear. Trimming took off 1 base at V and 0 bases at J, with 11 bases between the two ends. The CDR3 consists of 16 residues. Germline values: CDR1 SEHNR, CDR2 FQNEAQ (reference sequence). CDR3 sequence reads: CASSLVSAPSTDTQYF. As DNA, the CDR3 is TGTGCCAGCAGCTTAGTGTCGGCGCCGAGCACAGATACGCAGTATTTT.

V gene TRBV20-1 combines with J gene TRBJ2-1; the D is unclear. V lost 5 bases, J lost 13 bases, and 12 bases lay in between. The germline CDR1 and CDR2 sequences are DFQATT and SNEGSKA (reference sequence). There are 10 residues in the CDR3. This CDR3 reads CSAYRVDQFF. The CDR3 DNA follows: TGCAGTGCTTACCGGGTCGACCAGTTCTTC.

This chain joins TRBV5-6 and TRBJ2-3; TRBD2 matches 10 bases. The CDR3 loop spans 17 amino acids. CDR1 is SGHDT and CDR2 is YYEEEE in the germline V gene. V shed 3 bases, J shed 5 bases, and the junction held 12 bases outside the gene matches. The CDR3 loop is CASSWILAGEIGDTQYF. The DNA for the CDR3 is TGTGCCAGCAGCTGGATTCTAGCGGGAGAAATTGGAGATACGCAGTATTTT.

V is TRBV27 and J is TRBJ1-4, with a weak D call TRBD1 (6 bases). Trimming took 3 bases from V and 2 from J, leaving 19 bases between them. Germline CDR1 reads MNHEY; CDR2 reads SMNVEV (reference sequence). The CDR3 extends over 18 amino acids. CDR3 DNA sequence: TGTGCCAGCAGTTTTAAGAGGTCTGGGGGGGGCACTAATGAAAAACTGTTTTTT. Translated, it gives CASSFKRSGGGTNEKLFF.